What follows are 2 T cell receptor beta chains derived from one specimen sequenced in a study of T cell responses to AZD1222 COVID-19 vaccine. Using immunoSEQ multiplex PCR, the repertoire was profiled, and TCRdb retains in-frame clones only, with some absent. The sample records 120,000 or so clones, 90% being singletons. The material sequenced was peripheral blood, taken on day 0 of AZD1222 vaccination. Receptor source: an adult in good health.

This rearrangement joins TRBV19 to TRBJ1-5; D possibly corresponds to TRBD1 (5 bases). The CDR3 sequence is 15 residues long. From germline, CDR1 is LNHDA and CDR2 SQIVND (reference sequence). The ends were cut back, 5 bases at V and 5 bases at J, with 16 bases in the middle. CDR3 protein: CASSLFLGGDQPQHF. In nucleotides, the CDR3 is TGTGCCAGTAGTCTCTTTTTGGGGGGGGATCAGCCCCAGCATTTT.

The rearrangement uses TRBV2 and TRBJ2-1; TRBD2 agrees at 13 bases. CDR1 and CDR2 from the germline V gene are SNHLY and FYNNEI. The CDR3 has 15 residues. J was trimmed by 11 bases and V by 4 bases; bases with no gene match: 8. The chain's CDR3 is CASSARLAGGSKQFF. DNA of the CDR3: TGTGCCAGCAGTGCCAGACTAGCGGGAGGCTCCAAGCAGTTCTTC.